Shown below are 2 T cell receptor beta chains from a single sample sequenced in a study of T cells after yellow fever vaccination. A single record per CDR3 protein comes from TCRdb applying MiXCR to the 5' RACE reads. The sample shows some 260,000 distinct CDR3 sequences, around 5.3% of them seen only once. The sample here was CD4+ T cells sorted from PBMCs, taken on the day of the yellow fever booster vaccination. The source of these receptors is a man between 18 and 29 years old who received the YFV17D yellow fever vaccine.

The table lists this clonotype with a few counts. The chain couples TRBV10-2 to TRBJ1-1; D uncertain. Germline CDR1 and CDR2: WSHSY and SAAADI. There are 13 residues in the CDR3. V was clipped by 4 bases and J by 1 base, with 7 bases between them. CDR3 protein: CASSAVGNTEAFF. In DNA form, the CDR3 reads TGCGCCAGCAGTGCTGTGGGGAACACTGAAGCTTTCTTT.

This clonotype was found many times. This chain connects TRBV7-2 to TRBJ2-5; 11 nucleotides line up with TRBD2. Germline V gives CDR1 SGHTA, CDR2 FQGNSA. The junction had 2 bases not matched to a gene; V was cut back by 3 bases and J by 5 bases. The CDR3 is 14 amino acids. DNA of the CDR3: TGTGCCAGCAGCTTGACTAGCGGGGAGGAGACCCAGTACTTC. Protein product: CASSLTSGEETQYF.